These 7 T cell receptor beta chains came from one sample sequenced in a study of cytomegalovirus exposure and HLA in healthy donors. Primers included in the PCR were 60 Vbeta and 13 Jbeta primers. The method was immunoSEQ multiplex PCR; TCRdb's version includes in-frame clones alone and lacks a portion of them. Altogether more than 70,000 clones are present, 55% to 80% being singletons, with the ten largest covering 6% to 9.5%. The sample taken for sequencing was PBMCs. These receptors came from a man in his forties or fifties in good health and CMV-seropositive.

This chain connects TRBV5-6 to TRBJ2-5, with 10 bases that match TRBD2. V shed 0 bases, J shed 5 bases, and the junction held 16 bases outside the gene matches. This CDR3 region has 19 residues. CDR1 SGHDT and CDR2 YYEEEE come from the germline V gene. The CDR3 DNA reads TGTGCCAGCAGCTTGGCCCGCAGGACTAGCGGTTCGGAAGGGGAGACCCAGTACTTC. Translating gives CASSLARRTSGSEGETQYF.

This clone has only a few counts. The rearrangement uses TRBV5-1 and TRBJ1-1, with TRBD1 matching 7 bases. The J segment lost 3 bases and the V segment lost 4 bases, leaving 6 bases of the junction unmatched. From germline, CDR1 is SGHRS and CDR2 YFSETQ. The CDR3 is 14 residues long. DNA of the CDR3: TGCGCCAGCAGCGCTGGGACAGAACACACTGAAGCTTTCTTT. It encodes CASSAGTEHTEAFF.

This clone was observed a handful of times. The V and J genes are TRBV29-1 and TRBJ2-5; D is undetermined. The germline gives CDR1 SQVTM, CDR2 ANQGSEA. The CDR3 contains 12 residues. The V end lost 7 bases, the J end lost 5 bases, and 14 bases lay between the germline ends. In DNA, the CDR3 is TGCAGCGGGTCCCCGAGGCAGGAGACCCAGTACTTC. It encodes CSGSPRQETQYF.

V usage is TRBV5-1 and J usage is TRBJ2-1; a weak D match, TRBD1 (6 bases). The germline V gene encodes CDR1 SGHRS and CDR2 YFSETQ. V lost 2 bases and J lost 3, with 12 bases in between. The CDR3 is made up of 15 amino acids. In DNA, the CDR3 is TGCGCCAGCAGCTTTGCCGGACAGTTCTACAATGAGCAGTTCTTC. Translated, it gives CASSFAGQFYNEQFF.

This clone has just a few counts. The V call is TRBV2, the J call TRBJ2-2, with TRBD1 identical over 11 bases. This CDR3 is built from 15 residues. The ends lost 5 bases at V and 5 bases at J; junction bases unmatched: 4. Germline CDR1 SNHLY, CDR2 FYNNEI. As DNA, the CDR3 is TGTGCCAGCAGTCCGGGACAGGGGGGGACCGGGGAGCTGTTTTTT. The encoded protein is CASSPGQGGTGELFF.

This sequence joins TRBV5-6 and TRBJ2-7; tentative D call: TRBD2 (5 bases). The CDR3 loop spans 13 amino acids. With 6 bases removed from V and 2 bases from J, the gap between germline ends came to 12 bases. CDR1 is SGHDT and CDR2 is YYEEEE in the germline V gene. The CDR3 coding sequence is TGTGCCAGCACCCGAGGGCGAACCTACGAGCAGTACTTC. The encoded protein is CASTRGRTYEQYF.

The CDR3 loop is CASSLAQSSYYEQYF. The CDR3 coding sequence is TGTGCCAGCAGTTTGGCACAGAGCAGCTACTACGAGCAGTACTTC. This chain links TRBV27 with TRBJ2-7; D is unresolved. This CDR3 spans 15 amino acids. The ends were cut back, 3 bases at V and 3 bases at J, with 15 bases in the middle. The germline gives CDR1 MNHEY, CDR2 SMNVEV (reference sequence).